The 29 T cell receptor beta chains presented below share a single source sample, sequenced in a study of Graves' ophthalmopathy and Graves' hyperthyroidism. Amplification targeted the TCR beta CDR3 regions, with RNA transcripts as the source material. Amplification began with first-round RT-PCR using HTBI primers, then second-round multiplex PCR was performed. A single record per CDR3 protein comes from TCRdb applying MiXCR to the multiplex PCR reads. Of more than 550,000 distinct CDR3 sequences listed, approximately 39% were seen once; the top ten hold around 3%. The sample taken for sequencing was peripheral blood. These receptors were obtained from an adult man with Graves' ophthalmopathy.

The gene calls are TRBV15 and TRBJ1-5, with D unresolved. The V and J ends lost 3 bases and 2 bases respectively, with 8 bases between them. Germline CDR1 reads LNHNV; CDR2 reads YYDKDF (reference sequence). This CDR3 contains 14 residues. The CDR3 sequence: CATSSSTGNQPQHF. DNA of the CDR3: TGTGCCACCAGCAGTTCCACTGGCAATCAGCCCCAGCATTTT.

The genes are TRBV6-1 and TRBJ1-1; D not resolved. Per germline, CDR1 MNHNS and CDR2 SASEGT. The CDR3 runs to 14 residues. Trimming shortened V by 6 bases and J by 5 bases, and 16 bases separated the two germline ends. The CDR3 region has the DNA TGTGCCAGCAGGGCCCCTATGTCAGCGACTGAAGCTTTCTTT. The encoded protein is CASRAPMSATEAFF.

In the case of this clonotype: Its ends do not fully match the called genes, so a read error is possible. The CDR3 DNA reads TGTGCTAGCAGCCCAGCGGGGGGGCGAGAGACCCAGTACTTC. This sequence encodes CASSPAGGRETQYF. This chain links TRBV7-7 with TRBJ2-5; 10 bases agree with TRBD2. CDR1 SSHAT and CDR2 FNYEAQ come from the germline V gene (reference sequence). The CDR3 extends over 14 amino acids.

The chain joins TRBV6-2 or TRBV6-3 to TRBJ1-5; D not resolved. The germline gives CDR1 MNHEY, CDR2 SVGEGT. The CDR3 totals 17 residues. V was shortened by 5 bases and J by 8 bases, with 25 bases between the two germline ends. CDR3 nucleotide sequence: TGTGCCAGCAGTCCCCAACCTTTTACACGTTTGGATAAGCCCCAGCATTTT. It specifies CASSPQPFTRLDKPQHF.

Here the CDR3 DNA reads TGTGCCAGCAGCAAGAAGTTCACCAACACCATATATTTT. This codes for CASSKKFTNTIYF. The chain recombines TRBV5-8 with TRBJ1-3; no reliable D call. The germline V gene has CDR1 SGHTS and CDR2 YDEGEE. V lost 4 bases to trimming and J lost 7 bases, with 12 bases between them. The CDR3 is made up of 13 amino acids.

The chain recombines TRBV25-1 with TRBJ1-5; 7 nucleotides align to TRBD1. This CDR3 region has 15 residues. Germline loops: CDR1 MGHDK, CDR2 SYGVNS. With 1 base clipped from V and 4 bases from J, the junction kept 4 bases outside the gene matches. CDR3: CASSEFAGGNQPQHF. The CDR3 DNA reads TGTGCCAGCAGTGAATTTGCAGGGGGTAATCAGCCCCAGCATTTT.

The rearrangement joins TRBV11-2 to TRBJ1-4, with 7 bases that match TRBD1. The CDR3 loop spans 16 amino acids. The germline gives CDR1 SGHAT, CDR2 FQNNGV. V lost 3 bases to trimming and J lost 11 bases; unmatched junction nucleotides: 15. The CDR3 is CASSFTGGTTGDKLFF. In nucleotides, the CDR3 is TGTGCCAGCAGCTTTACGGGGGGGACTACAGGGGACAAACTGTTTTTT.

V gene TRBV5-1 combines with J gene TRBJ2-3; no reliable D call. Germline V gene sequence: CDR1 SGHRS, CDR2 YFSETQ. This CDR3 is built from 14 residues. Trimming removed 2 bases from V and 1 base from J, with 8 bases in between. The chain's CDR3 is CASSFREGTDTQYF. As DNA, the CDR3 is TGCGCCAGCAGCTTTCGAGAAGGCACAGATACGCAGTATTTT.

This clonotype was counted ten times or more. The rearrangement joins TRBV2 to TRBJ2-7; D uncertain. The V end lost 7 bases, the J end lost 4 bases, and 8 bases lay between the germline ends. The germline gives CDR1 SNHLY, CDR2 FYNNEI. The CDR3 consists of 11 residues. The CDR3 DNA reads TGTGCCAGCATTAGCTTATACGAGCAGTACTTC. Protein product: CASISLYEQYF.

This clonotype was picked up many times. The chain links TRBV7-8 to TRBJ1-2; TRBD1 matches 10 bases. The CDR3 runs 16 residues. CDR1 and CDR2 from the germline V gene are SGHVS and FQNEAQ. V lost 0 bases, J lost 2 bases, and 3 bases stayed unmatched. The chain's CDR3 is CASSLAPGQGNYGYTF. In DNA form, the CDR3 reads TGTGCCAGCAGCTTAGCGCCGGGACAGGGGAACTATGGCTACACCTTC.

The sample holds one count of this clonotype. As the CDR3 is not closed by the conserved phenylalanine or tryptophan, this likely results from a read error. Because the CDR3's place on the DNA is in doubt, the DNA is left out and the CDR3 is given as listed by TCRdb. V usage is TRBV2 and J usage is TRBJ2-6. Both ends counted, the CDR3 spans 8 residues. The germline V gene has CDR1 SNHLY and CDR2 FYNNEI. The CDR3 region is CAGSETWQ.

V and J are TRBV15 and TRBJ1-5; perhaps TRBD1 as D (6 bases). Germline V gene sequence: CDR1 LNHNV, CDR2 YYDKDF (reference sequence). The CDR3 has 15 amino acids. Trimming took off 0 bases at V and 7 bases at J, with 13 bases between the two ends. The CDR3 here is CATSRDGGANQPQHF. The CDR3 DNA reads TGTGCCACCAGCAGAGATGGGGGGGCCAACCAGCCCCAGCATTTT.

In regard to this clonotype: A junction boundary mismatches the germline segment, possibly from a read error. The CDR3 region is CASSLRASGVVF. The DNA of the CDR3 is TGTGCCAGCAGCTTAAGGGCCAGCGGGGTCGTCTTC. The chain carries TRBV5-8 and TRBJ2-5; TRBD2 matches at 7 bases. This CDR3 region has 12 residues. In germline, CDR1 is SGHTS, CDR2 YDEGEE.

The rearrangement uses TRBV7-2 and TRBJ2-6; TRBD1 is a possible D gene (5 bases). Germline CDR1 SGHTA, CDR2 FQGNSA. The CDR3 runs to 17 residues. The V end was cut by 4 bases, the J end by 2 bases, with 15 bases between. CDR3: CASSSTVNRPGANVLTF. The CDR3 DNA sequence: TGTGCCAGCAGCTCGACAGTGAACAGACCTGGGGCCAACGTCCTGACTTTC.

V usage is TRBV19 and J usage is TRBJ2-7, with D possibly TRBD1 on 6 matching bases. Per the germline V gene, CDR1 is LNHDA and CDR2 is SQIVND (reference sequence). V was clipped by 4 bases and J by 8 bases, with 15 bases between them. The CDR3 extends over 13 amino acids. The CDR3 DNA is TGTGCCAGTAGTACAGACAGGTCAAGGAAGCAGTACTTC. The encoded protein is CASSTDRSRKQYF.

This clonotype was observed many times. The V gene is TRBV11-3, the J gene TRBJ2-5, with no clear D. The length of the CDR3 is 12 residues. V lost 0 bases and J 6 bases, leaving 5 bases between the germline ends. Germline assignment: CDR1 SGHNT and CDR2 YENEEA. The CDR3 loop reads CASSLDTQTQYF. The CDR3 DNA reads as TGTGCCAGCAGCTTAGACACGCAGACCCAGTACTTC. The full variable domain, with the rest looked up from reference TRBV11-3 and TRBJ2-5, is EAGVVQSPRYKIIEKKQPVAFWCNPISGHNTLYWYLQNLGQGPELLIRYENEEAVDDSQLPKDRFSAERLKGVDSTLKIQPAELGDSAVYLCASSLDTQTQYFGPGTRLLVL.

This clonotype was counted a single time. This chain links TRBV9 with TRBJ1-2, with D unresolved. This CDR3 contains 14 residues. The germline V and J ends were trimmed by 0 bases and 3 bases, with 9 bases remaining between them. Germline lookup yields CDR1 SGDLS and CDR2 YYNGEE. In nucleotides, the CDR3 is TGTGCCAGCAGCGTAGATGCCGGGGACTATGGCTACACCTTC. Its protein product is CASSVDAGDYGYTF.

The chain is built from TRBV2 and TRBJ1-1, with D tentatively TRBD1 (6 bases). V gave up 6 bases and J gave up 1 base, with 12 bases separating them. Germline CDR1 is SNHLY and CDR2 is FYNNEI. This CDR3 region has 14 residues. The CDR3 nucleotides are TGTGCCAGCAGGGGGGACAACACGAACACTGAAGCTTTCTTT. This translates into CASRGDNTNTEAFF.

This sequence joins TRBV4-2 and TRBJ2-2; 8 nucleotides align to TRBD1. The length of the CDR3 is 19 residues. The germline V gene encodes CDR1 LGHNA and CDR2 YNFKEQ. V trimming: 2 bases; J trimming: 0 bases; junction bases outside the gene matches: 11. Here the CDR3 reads CASSQSGTGPSTNTGELFF. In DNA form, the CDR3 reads TGTGCCAGCAGCCAATCCGGGACAGGTCCCTCTACGAACACCGGGGAGCTGTTTTTT.

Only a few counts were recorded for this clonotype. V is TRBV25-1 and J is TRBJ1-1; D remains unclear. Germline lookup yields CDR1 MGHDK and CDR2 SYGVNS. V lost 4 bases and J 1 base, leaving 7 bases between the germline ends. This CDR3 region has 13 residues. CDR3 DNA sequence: TGTGCCAGCAGTGGCCTCGGGAACACTGAAGCTTTCTTT. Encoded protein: CASSGLGNTEAFF.

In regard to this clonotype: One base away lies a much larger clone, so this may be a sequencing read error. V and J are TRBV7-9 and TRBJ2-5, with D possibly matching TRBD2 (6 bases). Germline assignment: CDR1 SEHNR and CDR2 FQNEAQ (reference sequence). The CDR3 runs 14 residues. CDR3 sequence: CASSLGGVQEAQYF. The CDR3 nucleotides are TGTGCCAGCAGCTTAGGGGGGGTTCAAGAGGCCCAGTACTTC.

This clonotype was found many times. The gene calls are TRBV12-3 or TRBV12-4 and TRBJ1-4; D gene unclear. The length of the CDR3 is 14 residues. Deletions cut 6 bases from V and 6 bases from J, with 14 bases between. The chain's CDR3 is CASSRLPNDEKLFF. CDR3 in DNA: TGTGCCAGCAGCCGACTCCCAAACGATGAAAAACTGTTTTTT.

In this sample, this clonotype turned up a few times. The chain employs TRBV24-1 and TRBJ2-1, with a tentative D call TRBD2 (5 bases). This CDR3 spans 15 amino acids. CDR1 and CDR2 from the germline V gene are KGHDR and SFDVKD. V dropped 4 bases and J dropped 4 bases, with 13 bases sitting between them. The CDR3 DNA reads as TGTGCCACCAGTGACCTTAGCGTCCCTTACAATGAGCAGTTCTTC. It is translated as CATSDLSVPYNEQFF.

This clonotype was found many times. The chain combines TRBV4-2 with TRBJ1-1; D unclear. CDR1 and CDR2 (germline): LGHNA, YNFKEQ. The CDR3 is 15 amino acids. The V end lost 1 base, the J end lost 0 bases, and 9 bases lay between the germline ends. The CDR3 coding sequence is TGTGCCAGCAGCCAAGTCGCGAGGTTGAACACTGAAGCTTTCTTT. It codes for CASSQVARLNTEAFF.

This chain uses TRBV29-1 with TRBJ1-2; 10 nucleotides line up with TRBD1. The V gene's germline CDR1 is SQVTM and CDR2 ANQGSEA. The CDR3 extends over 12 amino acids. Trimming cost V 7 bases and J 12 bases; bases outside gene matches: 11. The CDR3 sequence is CSASGTGEGNTF. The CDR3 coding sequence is TGCAGCGCATCCGGGACAGGGGAAGGCAACACCTTC.

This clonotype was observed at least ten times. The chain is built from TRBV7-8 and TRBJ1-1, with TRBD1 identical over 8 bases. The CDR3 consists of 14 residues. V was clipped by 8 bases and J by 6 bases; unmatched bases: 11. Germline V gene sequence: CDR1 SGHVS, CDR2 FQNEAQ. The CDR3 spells CASGDTGGIAEAFF. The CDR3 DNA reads TGTGCCAGCGGCGATACAGGGGGTATAGCTGAAGCTTTCTTT.

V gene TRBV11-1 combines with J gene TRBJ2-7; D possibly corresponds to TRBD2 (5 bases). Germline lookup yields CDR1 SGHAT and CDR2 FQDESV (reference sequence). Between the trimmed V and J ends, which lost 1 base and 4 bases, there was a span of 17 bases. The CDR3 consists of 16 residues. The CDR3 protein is CASSLEKGDFPYEQYF. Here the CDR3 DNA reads TGTGCCAGCAGCTTAGAAAAGGGAGACTTCCCTTACGAGCAGTACTTC.

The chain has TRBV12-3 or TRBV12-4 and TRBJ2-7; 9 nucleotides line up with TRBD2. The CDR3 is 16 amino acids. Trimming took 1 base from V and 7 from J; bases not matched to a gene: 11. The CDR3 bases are TGTGCCAGCAGTTTAGTAAGCGGGGGGCCTGGAAGGGAGCAGTACTTC. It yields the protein CASSLVSGGPGREQYF.

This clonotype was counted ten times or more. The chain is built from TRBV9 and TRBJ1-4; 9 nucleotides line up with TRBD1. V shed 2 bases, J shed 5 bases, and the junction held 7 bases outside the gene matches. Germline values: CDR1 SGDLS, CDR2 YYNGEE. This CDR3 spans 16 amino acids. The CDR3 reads CASSVAPGQGNEKLFF. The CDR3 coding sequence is TGTGCCAGCAGCGTTGCCCCGGGACAGGGAAATGAAAAACTGTTTTTT.